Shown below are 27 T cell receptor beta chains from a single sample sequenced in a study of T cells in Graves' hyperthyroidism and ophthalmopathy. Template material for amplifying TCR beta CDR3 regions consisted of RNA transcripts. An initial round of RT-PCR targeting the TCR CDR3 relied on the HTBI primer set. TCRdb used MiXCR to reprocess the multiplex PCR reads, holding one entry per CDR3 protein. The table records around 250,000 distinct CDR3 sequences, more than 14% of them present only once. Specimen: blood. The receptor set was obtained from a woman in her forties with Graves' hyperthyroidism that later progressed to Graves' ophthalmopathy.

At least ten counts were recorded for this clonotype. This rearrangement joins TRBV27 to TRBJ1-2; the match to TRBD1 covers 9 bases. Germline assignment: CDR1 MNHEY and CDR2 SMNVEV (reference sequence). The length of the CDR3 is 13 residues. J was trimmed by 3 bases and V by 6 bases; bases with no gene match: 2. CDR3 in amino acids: CASRWTGDYGYTF. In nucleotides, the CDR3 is TGTGCCAGCAGGTGGACAGGGGACTATGGCTACACCTTC.

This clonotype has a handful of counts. The CDR3 nucleotides read TGTGCCTGGAGTGTAAGTGGAAGTGAAAAACTGTTTTTT. Amino acids: CAWSVSGSEKLFF. The chain carries TRBV30 and TRBJ1-4; D remains unclear. This CDR3 comprises 13 residues. The germline V gene has CDR1 GTSNPN and CDR2 SVGIG (reference sequence). V was trimmed by 0 bases and J by 7 bases, leaving 9 bases between them.

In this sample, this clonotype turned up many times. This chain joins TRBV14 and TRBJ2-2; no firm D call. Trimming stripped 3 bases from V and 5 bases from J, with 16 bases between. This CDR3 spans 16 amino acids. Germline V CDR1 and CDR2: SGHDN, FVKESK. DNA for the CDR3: TGTGCCAGCAGCCAGCTTCGAGACCGCCGAACCGGGGAGCTGTTTTTT. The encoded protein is CASSQLRDRRTGELFF.

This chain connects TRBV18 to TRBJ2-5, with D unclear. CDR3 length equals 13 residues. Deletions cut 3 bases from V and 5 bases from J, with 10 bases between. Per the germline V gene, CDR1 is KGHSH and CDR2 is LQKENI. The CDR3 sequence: CASSPYTQETQYF. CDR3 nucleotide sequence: TGTGCCAGCTCACCGTATACCCAGGAGACCCAGTACTTC.

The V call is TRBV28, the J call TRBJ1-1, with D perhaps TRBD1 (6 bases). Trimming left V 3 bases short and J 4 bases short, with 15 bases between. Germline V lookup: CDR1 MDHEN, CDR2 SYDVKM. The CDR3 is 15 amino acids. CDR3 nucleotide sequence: TGTGCCAGCAGTTTCCCCCAGGGGTACGGCACTGAAGCTTTCTTT. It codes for CASSFPQGYGTEAFF.

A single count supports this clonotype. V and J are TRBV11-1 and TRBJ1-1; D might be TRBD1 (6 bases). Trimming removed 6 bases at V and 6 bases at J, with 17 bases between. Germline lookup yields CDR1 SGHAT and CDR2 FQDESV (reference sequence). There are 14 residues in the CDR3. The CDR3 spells CASRLTRTVPEAFF. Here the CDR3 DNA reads TGTGCCAGCAGGTTGACCCGGACAGTCCCTGAAGCTTTCTTT.

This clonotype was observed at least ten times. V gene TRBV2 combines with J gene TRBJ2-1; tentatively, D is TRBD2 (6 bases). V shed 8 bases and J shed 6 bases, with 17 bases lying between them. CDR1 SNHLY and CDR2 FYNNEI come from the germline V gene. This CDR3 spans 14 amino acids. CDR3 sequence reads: CASGSGALSNEQFF. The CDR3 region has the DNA TGTGCCAGCGGGTCGGGAGCTCTCTCCAATGAGCAGTTCTTC.

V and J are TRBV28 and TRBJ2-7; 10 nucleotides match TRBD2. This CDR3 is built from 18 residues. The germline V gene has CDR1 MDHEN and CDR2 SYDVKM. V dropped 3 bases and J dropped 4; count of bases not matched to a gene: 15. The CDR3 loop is CASSFLASGRSVWYEQYF. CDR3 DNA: TGTGCCAGCAGTTTCTTGGCTAGCGGGAGATCTGTGTGGTACGAGCAGTACTTC.

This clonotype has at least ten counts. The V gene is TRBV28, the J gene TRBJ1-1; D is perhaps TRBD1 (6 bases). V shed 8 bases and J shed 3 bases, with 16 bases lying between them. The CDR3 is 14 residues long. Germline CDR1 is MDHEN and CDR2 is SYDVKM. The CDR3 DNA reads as TGTGCCAGCCGCTTAGACGGGGGCGACACTGAAGCTTTCTTT. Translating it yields CASRLDGGDTEAFF.

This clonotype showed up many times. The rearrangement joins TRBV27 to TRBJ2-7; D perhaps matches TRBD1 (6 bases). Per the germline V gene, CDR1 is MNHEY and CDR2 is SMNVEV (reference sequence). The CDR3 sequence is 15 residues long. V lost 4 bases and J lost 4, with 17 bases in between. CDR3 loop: CASSSPSTGGYEQYF. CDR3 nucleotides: TGTGCCAGCAGTTCCCCATCGACAGGCGGGTACGAGCAGTACTTC.

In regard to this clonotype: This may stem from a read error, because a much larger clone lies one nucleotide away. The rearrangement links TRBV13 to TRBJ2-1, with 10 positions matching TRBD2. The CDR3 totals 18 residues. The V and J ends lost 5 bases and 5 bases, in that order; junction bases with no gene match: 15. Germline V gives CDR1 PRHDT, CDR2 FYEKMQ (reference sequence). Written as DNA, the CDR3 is TGTGCCAGCAGCCCCGTTAGCGGGAGGACTGGGAGGGACAATGAGCAGTTCTTC. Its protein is CASSPVSGRTGRDNEQFF.

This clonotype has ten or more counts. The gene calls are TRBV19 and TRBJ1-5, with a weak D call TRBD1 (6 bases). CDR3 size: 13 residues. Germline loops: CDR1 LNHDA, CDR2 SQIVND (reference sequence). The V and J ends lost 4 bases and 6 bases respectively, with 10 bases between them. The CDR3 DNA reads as TGTGCCAGTAGTACACAGGGCGCTCAGCCCCAGCATTTT. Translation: CASSTQGAQPQHF.

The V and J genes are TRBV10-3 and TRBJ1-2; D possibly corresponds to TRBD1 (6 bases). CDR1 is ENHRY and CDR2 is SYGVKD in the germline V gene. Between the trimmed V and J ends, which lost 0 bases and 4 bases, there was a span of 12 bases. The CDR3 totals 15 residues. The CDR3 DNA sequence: TGTGCCATCAGTGAGTCTGACAGGTTAAGCTATGGCTACACCTTC. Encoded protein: CAISESDRLSYGYTF.

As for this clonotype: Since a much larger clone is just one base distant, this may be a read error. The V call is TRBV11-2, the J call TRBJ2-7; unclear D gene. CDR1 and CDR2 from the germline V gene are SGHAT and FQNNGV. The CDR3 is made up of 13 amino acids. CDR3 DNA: TGTGCCAGCAGCTTAGAGCAACAATACGAGCCGTACTTC. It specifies CASSLEQQYEPYF.

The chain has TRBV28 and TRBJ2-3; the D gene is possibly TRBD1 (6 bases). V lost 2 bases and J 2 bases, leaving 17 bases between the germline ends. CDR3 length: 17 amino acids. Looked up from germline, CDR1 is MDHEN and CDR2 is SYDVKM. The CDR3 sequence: CASSLGLGRDTTDTQYF. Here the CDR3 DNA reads TGTGCCAGCAGTTTAGGACTGGGCAGGGACACCACAGATACGCAGTATTTT.

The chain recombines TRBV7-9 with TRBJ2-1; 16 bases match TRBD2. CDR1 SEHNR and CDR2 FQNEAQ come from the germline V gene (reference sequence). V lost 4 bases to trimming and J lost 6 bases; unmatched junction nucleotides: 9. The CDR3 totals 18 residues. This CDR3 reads CASSSGLAGGESPNEQFF. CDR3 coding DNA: TGTGCCAGCAGCTCGGGACTAGCGGGAGGGGAGTCCCCCAATGAGCAGTTCTTC. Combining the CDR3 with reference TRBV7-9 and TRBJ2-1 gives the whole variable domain DTGVSQNPRHKITKRGQNVTFRCDPISEHNRLYWYRQTLGQGPEFLTYFQNEAQLEKSRLLSDRFSAERPKGSFSTLEIQRTEQGDSAMYLCASSSGLAGGESPNEQFFGPGTRLTVL.

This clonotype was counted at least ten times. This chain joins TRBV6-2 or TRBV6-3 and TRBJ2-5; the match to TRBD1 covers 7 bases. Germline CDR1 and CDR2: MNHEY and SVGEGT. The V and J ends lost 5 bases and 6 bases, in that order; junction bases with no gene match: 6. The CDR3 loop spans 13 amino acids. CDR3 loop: CASSRDSIQTQYF. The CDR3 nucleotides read TGTGCCAGCAGTCGGGACAGCATACAGACCCAGTACTTC.

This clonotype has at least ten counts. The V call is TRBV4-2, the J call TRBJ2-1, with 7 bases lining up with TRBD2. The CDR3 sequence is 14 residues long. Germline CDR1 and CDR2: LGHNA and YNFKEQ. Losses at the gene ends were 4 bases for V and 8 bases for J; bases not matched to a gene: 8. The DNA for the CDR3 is TGTGCCAGCAGCCGAGATTGGGGGGGGGATGAGCAGTTCTTC. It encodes CASSRDWGGDEQFF.

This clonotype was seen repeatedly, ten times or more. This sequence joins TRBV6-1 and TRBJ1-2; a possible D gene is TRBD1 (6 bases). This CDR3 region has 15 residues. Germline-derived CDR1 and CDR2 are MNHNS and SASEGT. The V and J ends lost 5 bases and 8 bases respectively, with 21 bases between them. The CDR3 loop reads CASSPSFDLQGGYTF. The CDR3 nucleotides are TGTGCCAGCAGTCCTTCCTTTGACCTACAGGGAGGCTACACCTTC.

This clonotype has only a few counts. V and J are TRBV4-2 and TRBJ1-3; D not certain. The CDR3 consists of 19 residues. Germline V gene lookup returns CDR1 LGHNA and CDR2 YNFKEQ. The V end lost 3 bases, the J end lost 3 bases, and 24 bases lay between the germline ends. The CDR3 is CASSQLRQSLGIYGNTIYF. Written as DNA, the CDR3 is TGTGCCAGCAGCCAGTTACGGCAATCTCTGGGGATCTATGGAAACACCATATATTTT.

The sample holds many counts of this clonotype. The CDR3 region is CASTLGLAGLYEQYF. Here the CDR3 DNA reads TGTGCCAGCACCCTGGGGCTAGCGGGACTCTACGAGCAGTACTTC. The chain employs TRBV6-2 or TRBV6-3 and TRBJ2-7; 9 bases agree with TRBD2. This CDR3 spans 15 amino acids. V lost 7 bases and J lost 3; bases outside the gene matches: 10. Germline loops: CDR1 MNHEY, CDR2 SVGEGT.

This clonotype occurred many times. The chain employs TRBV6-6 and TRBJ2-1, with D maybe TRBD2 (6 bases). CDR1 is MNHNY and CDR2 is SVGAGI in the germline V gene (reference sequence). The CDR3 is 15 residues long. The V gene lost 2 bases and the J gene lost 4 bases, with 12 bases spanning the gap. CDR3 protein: CASSYGTGEYNEQFF. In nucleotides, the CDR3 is TGTGCCAGCAGTTACGGAACGGGAGAGTACAATGAGCAGTTCTTC.

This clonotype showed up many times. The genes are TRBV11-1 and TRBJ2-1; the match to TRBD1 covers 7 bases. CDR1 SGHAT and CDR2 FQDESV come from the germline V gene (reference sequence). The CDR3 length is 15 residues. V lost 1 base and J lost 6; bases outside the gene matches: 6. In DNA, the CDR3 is TGTGCCAGCAGCTTAGTGATCGACAGGGCCAATGAGCAGTTCTTC. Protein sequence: CASSLVIDRANEQFF.

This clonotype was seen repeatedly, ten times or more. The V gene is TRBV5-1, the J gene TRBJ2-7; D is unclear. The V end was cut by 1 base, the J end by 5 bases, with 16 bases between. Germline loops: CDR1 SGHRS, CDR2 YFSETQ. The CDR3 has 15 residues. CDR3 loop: CASSLRELPFDEQYF. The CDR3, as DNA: TGCGCCAGCAGCTTGAGGGAATTACCTTTCGACGAGCAGTACTTC.

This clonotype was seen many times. The CDR3 protein is CAIRASTSLVNEQFF. The CDR3 region has the DNA TGTGCCATCAGGGCCTCGACTAGCCTGGTCAATGAGCAGTTCTTC. The genes are TRBV10-3 and TRBJ2-1, with 7 bases identical to TRBD2. Germline trimming cut 6 bases from V and 6 bases from J; bases unmatched to any gene: 11. Per the germline V gene, CDR1 is ENHRY and CDR2 is SYGVKD. There are 15 residues in the CDR3.

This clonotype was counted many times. The CDR3 DNA reads as TGTGCCACAAAGGGATTTCGCGCCCATAATCACACCCTTCCCTACGAGCAGTACTTC. This translates into CATKGFRAHNHTLPYEQYF. This chain uses TRBV28 with TRBJ2-7; D ambiguous. This CDR3 is 19 amino acids long. CDR1 and CDR2 from the germline V gene are MDHEN and SYDVKM. The ends were cut back, 10 bases at V and 2 bases at J, with 33 bases in the middle.

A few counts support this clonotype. CDR3 bases: TGTGCCAGCAGTTTCCACGTAAAAGGGGCTATCACTGAAGCTTTCTTT. Translating it yields CASSFHVKGAITEAFF. The chain links TRBV6-4 to TRBJ1-1, with D possibly matching TRBD1 (5 bases). CDR1 MRHNA and CDR2 SNTAGT come from the germline V gene. The CDR3 loop spans 16 amino acids. V shed 5 bases and J shed 4 bases, with 20 bases lying between them.